The 13 T cell receptor beta chains below come from one sample, sequenced in a study of cytomegalovirus exposure and HLA in healthy donors. PCR employed 60 Vbeta and 13 Jbeta primers. The protocol was immunoSEQ multiplex PCR, while the TCRdb copy is restricted to in-frame clones and leaves out a portion. The table lists approximately 180,000 clones, with around 6% in the top ten. What was sequenced was PBMCs. The receptors stem from a man aged 25-45 years in good health and CMV-seronegative.

The CDR3: CASSVRAEETQYF. CDR3 sequence (DNA): TGTGCCAGCAGCGTCAGGGCAGAGGAGACCCAGTACTTC. V and J are TRBV7-9 and TRBJ2-5; D is perhaps TRBD1 (5 bases). Germline loops: CDR1 SEHNR, CDR2 FQNEAQ (reference sequence). V was cut by 5 bases and J by 5 bases, with 12 bases left in between. The CDR3 contains 13 residues.

The chain carries TRBV21-1 and TRBJ2-2; TRBD1, the table's D call, was not compared with the DNA. TRBV21-1 is a documented pseudogene. The CDR3 contains 18 residues. The CDR3 spells CASHASRTGEGDTGELFF. Written as DNA, the CDR3 is TGTGCCAGCCATGCCTCCAGAACAGGGGAAGGTGACACCGGGGAGCTGTTTTTT.

V gene TRBV18 combines with J gene TRBJ1-5; tentative D call: TRBD1 (5 bases). Between the trimmed V and J ends, which lost 6 bases and 6 bases, there was a span of 18 bases. In germline, CDR1 is KGHSH, CDR2 LQKENI. The CDR3 has 15 residues. CDR3 sequence: CASSPAAQVAQPQHF. In DNA, the CDR3 is TGTGCCAGCTCCCCGGCGGCACAGGTGGCTCAGCCCCAGCATTTT.

J is TRBJ1-3 and V is TRBV4-1, with D possibly matching TRBD1 (5 bases). V was clipped by 4 bases and J by 3 bases, with 13 bases between them. From germline, CDR1 is MGHRA and CDR2 YSYEKL. The CDR3 length is 15 residues. CDR3 DNA: TGCGCCAGCAGCCTCTTCAGGGTCGGTGGAAACACCATATATTTT. Protein sequence: CASSLFRVGGNTIYF.

The V gene is TRBV4-1, the J gene TRBJ1-1; possible D gene TRBD1, 6 bases. The CDR3 sequence is 16 residues long. Between the trimmed V and J ends, which lost 2 bases and 6 bases, there was a span of 19 bases. From germline, CDR1 is MGHRA and CDR2 YSYEKL. The CDR3 loop reads CASSQTPMGAVSEAFF. For the CDR3, the DNA is TGCGCCAGCAGCCAAACCCCGATGGGGGCGGTGTCTGAAGCTTTCTTT.

The V gene is TRBV11-1, the J gene TRBJ1-2; D possibly corresponds to TRBD1 (6 bases). V was shortened by 2 bases and J by 3 bases, with 7 bases between the two germline ends. The CDR3 is 13 residues long. Germline lookup yields CDR1 SGHAT and CDR2 FQDESV (reference sequence). CDR3 in DNA: TGTGCCAGCAGCTTAAACAGGGACTATGGCTACACCTTC. Translating gives CASSLNRDYGYTF.

The V gene is TRBV7-9, the J gene TRBJ1-5; 10 nucleotides match TRBD1. The CDR3 runs 16 residues. With 5 bases clipped from V and 5 bases from J, the junction kept 9 bases outside the gene matches. In germline, CDR1 is SEHNR, CDR2 FQNEAQ (reference sequence). The CDR3 is CASSPLPGQGYQPQHF. The CDR3 region has the DNA TGTGCCAGCAGCCCTCTACCGGGACAGGGGTATCAGCCCCAGCATTTT.

CDR3 sequence (DNA): TGTGCCAGCAGCCGCGCACTGGCGGGATCTTACAATGAGCAGTTCTTC. Translation gives CASSRALAGSYNEQFF. V gene TRBV7-3 combines with J gene TRBJ2-1; the D gene is possibly TRBD2 (6 bases). Germline V gene lookup returns CDR1 SGHTA and CDR2 FQGTGA. The CDR3 runs to 16 residues. Trimming removed 5 bases from V and 4 bases from J, with 18 bases in between.

The chain is built from TRBV19 and TRBJ2-3; 9 positions match TRBD1. The V gene end was trimmed by 5 bases and the J gene end by 5 bases; junction bases not matched to a gene: 8. Germline V CDR1 and CDR2: LNHDA, SQIVND (reference sequence). CDR3 size: 15 residues. Here the CDR3 reads CASSPGQGAEDTQYF. The CDR3 coding sequence is TGTGCCAGTAGTCCGGGACAGGGAGCGGAAGATACGCAGTATTTT.

The rearrangement links TRBV25-1 to TRBJ1-4, with D perhaps matching TRBD1 (5 bases). This CDR3 is built from 13 residues. Per germline, CDR1 MGHDK and CDR2 SYGVNS. Trimming pared 1 base from V and 7 bases from J, leaving 7 bases between. The CDR3 loop is CASSEWGGEKLFF. The CDR3 nucleotides read TGTGCCAGCAGTGAATGGGGCGGTGAAAAACTGTTTTTT.

This rearrangement joins TRBV10-3 to TRBJ1-1; the match to TRBD1 covers 7 bases. Germline values: CDR1 ENHRY, CDR2 SYGVKD. V gave up 7 bases and J gave up 1 base; unmatched junction bases: 6. CDR3 length: 14 amino acids. The CDR3 here is CAITPGQANTEAFF. The CDR3 nucleotides are TGTGCCATCACCCCCGGACAGGCGAACACTGAAGCTTTCTTT.

The chain combines TRBV2 with TRBJ1-1, with 7 bases aligning to TRBD1. V was pared by 4 bases and J by 1 base, with 3 bases of the junction left unmatched. Germline V gene lookup returns CDR1 SNHLY and CDR2 FYNNEI. The CDR3 runs 14 residues. The CDR3 coding sequence is TGTGCCAGCAGTGGACAGGGCCCGAACACTGAAGCTTTCTTT. This encodes CASSGQGPNTEAFF.

The chain uses TRBV27 and TRBJ2-7; tentatively, D is TRBD1 (6 bases). CDR1 MNHEY and CDR2 SMNVEV come from the germline V gene (reference sequence). This CDR3 region has 14 residues. Trimming pared 5 bases from V and 2 bases from J, leaving 13 bases between. CDR3 nucleotide sequence: TGTGCCAGCAGTCCACGGTCAGGGGCCTACGAGCAGTACTTC. It translates to CASSPRSGAYEQYF.